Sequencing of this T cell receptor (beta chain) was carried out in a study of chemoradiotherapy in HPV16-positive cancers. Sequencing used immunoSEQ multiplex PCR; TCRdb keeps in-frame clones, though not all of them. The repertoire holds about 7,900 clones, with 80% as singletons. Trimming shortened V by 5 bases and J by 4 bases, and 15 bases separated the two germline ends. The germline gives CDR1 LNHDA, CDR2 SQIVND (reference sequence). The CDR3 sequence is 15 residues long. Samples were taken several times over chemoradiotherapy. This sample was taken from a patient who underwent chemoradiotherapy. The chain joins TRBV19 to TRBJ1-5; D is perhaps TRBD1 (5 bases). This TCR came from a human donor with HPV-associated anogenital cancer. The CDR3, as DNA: TGTGCCAGTAGTTATTCGGCGGGGGTTAATCAGCCCCAGCATTTT. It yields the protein CASSYSAGVNQPQHF.